The rows below give T cell receptor beta chains drawn from one sample of a study of cytomegalovirus exposure and HLA in healthy donors. TCRdb's table, derived via immunoSEQ multiplex PCR, lists solely in-frame clones and lacks some. Of some 130,000 clones listed, 60% to 80% are singletons. Input material: PBMCs. These receptors came from a male donor in good health and CMV-seronegative. Both conserved end residues are part of each CDR3. The order of the fields is V gene, clone size, J gene, CDR3 protein. Clone size is given for some rows only: seen once, a few or many times, or a class if the clone is expanded.

v_gene: TRBV5-1
abundance: few
j_gene: TRBJ1-3
CDR3aa: CASSRTGALGTIYF

v_gene: TRBV15
abundance: NA
j_gene: TRBJ2-7
CDR3aa: CATSSISGRYYEQYF

v_gene: TRBV5-8
abundance: few
j_gene: TRBJ1-1
CDR3aa: CASSPWGGGNTEAFF

v_gene: TRBV6-6
abundance: NA
j_gene: TRBJ1-6
CDR3aa: CATDRGEDNSPLHF

v_gene: TRBV7-2
abundance: few
j_gene: TRBJ2-7
CDR3aa: CASSSGIYYEQYF

v_gene: TRBV30
abundance: NA
j_gene: TRBJ2-7
CDR3aa: CASKRDRVNEQYF

v_gene: TRBV4-3
abundance: once
j_gene: TRBJ1-2
CDR3aa: CASSQFQATYGYTF

v_gene: TRBV29-1
abundance: NA
j_gene: TRBJ2-2
CDR3aa: CSVLVTGGVTGELFF

v_gene: TRBV7-9
abundance: NA
j_gene: TRBJ1-1
CDR3aa: CSSSFLHGTEDRMVEAFF

v_gene: TRBV5-6
abundance: NA
j_gene: TRBJ1-4
CDR3aa: CASSLRDWTGRNEKLFF

v_gene: TRBV18
abundance: NA
j_gene: TRBJ1-2
CDR3aa: CASSQDRSNYGYTF

v_gene: TRBV5-1
abundance: NA
j_gene: TRBJ2-3
CDR3aa: CASSWGPVPADTQYF

v_gene: TRBV9
abundance: once
j_gene: TRBJ2-5
CDR3aa: CASTKGLAGALRETQYF

v_gene: TRBV6-1
abundance: NA
j_gene: TRBJ2-1
CDR3aa: CASSEYRGDEQFF

v_gene: TRBV9
abundance: NA
j_gene: TRBJ1-6
CDR3aa: CASSAASGLSSYNSPLHF

v_gene: TRBV9
abundance: NA
j_gene: TRBJ2-2
CDR3aa: CASSGRGAGGYTGELFF

v_gene: TRBV6-5
abundance: NA
j_gene: TRBJ1-2
CDR3aa: CASSSPTGKPYTF

v_gene: TRBV7-9
abundance: NA
j_gene: TRBJ1-3
CDR3aa: CSSSPSQGPYSGNTIYF

v_gene: TRBV10-1
abundance: NA
j_gene: TRBJ2-7
CDR3aa: CASTPGAPSYEQYF

v_gene: TRBV2
abundance: NA
j_gene: TRBJ2-2
CDR3aa: CASGLAGSNTGELFF

v_gene: TRBV19
abundance: NA
j_gene: TRBJ2-1
CDR3aa: CASSTGQGLYNEQFF

v_gene: TRBV7-8
abundance: NA
j_gene: TRBJ2-5
CDR3aa: CASSLERITWDRGPEQYF

v_gene: TRBV19
abundance: NA
j_gene: TRBJ2-7
CDR3aa: CASSQDRGLGEQYF

v_gene: TRBV6-5
abundance: NA
j_gene: TRBJ1-1
CDR3aa: CASSQDRSRDTEAFF

v_gene: TRBV5-1
abundance: NA
j_gene: TRBJ2-3
CDR3aa: CASSLTSGWEDTQYF

v_gene: TRBV6-5
abundance: few
j_gene: TRBJ1-2
CDR3aa: CASSLDSYGYTF

v_gene: TRBV9
abundance: NA
j_gene: TRBJ2-1
CDR3aa: CASSVAGRMIAGEQFF

v_gene: TRBV6-1
abundance: once
j_gene: TRBJ2-1
CDR3aa: CATIPSGNVGEQFF

v_gene: TRBV7-8
abundance: NA
j_gene: TRBJ2-1
CDR3aa: CASNSGLAGGINEQFF

v_gene: TRBV5-6
abundance: once
j_gene: TRBJ1-5
CDR3aa: CASSRQADQPQHF

v_gene: TRBV6-5
abundance: NA
j_gene: TRBJ2-7
CDR3aa: CASSLTSPPYEQYF

v_gene: TRBV4-3
abundance: NA
j_gene: TRBJ1-1
CDR3aa: CASSMSRADTEAFF

v_gene: TRBV5-6
abundance: NA
j_gene: TRBJ2-1
CDR3aa: CASSAGGLYNEQFF

v_gene: TRBV18
abundance: NA
j_gene: TRBJ1-2
CDR3aa: CASSPGGAAEDTF

v_gene: TRBV7-9
abundance: few
j_gene: TRBJ2-1
CDR3aa: CASSHPGLGGTTYNEQFF

v_gene: TRBV18
abundance: NA
j_gene: TRBJ1-1
CDR3aa: CASSPIRGTEAFF

v_gene: TRBV7-9
abundance: NA
j_gene: TRBJ2-6
CDR3aa: CASSLGARGLLSGANVLTF

v_gene: TRBV9
abundance: NA
j_gene: TRBJ1-1
CDR3aa: CASSVFQNTEAFF

v_gene: TRBV27
abundance: NA
j_gene: TRBJ1-5
CDR3aa: CASSWGGLNQPQHF

v_gene: TRBV25-1
abundance: NA
j_gene: TRBJ1-5
CDR3aa: CASRETGVGNQPQHF

v_gene: TRBV28
abundance: NA
j_gene: TRBJ1-1
CDR3aa: CASKPQGQRNTEAFF

v_gene: TRBV28
abundance: few
j_gene: TRBJ1-5
CDR3aa: CASSLTDNRTPQHF

v_gene: TRBV5-1
abundance: NA
j_gene: TRBJ2-7
CDR3aa: CASSLGTVRSSYEQYF

v_gene: TRBV19
abundance: NA
j_gene: TRBJ2-7
CDR3aa: CASRPRGLLYEQYF

v_gene: TRBV2
abundance: NA
j_gene: TRBJ1-3
CDR3aa: CASRQDRLGNTIYF

v_gene: TRBV7-8
abundance: few
j_gene: TRBJ2-7
CDR3aa: CASSHSGYEQYF

v_gene: TRBV19
abundance: few
j_gene: TRBJ1-5
CDR3aa: CASRRGAGNQPQHF

v_gene: TRBV5-1
abundance: NA
j_gene: TRBJ1-4
CDR3aa: CASSAGGLDEKLFF

v_gene: TRBV10-2
abundance: few
j_gene: TRBJ2-1
CDR3aa: CASADRGMDEQFF

v_gene: TRBV15
abundance: once
j_gene: TRBJ2-1
CDR3aa: CATSMGQGWGLDNEQFF

v_gene: TRBV7-9
abundance: NA
j_gene: TRBJ2-3
CDR3aa: CASSSTSGRRTDTQYF

v_gene: TRBV7-3
abundance: NA
j_gene: TRBJ2-7
CDR3aa: CASSLTGAREQYF

v_gene: TRBV7-9
abundance: NA
j_gene: TRBJ1-3
CDR3aa: CASSFGPGGDGPGNTIYF

v_gene: TRBV7-3
abundance: few
j_gene: TRBJ2-1
CDR3aa: CASSLITSRGGPLNEQFF

v_gene: TRBV6-5
abundance: NA
j_gene: TRBJ2-7
CDR3aa: CASSSNPHEQYF

v_gene: TRBV7-3
abundance: NA
j_gene: TRBJ1-2
CDR3aa: CASSFQGGSNYGYTF

v_gene: TRBV4-3
abundance: NA
j_gene: TRBJ2-3
CDR3aa: CASSQEYLRGGSEDTQYF